The clone carrying this T cell receptor beta chain appeared once. Antigen: not known. The same CDR3 arises from other DNA sequences in this sample as well. The data are from a study of T cell responses to AZD1222 COVID-19 vaccine. Study-wide points: The donors showed a predominance of white British ancestry and of females, with possible underestimation of clonal diversity. Repertoires in all cases were sampled only once the peak T cell response had passed.

Germline V gene lookup returns CDR1 MDHEN and CDR2 SYDVKM. This CDR3 contains 14 residues. V shed 8 bases and J shed 0 bases, with 11 bases lying between them. Some clones are missing from TCRdb's copy, which holds only in-frame ones; the method was immunoSEQ multiplex PCR. The data contain some 56,000 clones, 70% to 90% of them seen just once; the ten biggest clones take up around 15%. The sequence came from an adult in good health. This material consisted of peripheral blood, taken on day 0 of AZD1222 vaccination. The V gene is TRBV28, the J gene TRBJ2-1, with TRBD1 as a possible D gene (6 bases). The DNA for the CDR3 is TGTGCCAGCTGTATGGACAGCTCCTACAATGAGCAGTTCTTC. Protein product: CASCMDSSYNEQFF.